Listed here is a single TCR beta chain. What it binds is unknown. The data stem from a study of CXCR3-negative and CXCR3-positive naive CD8 T cells. Germline-derived CDR1 and CDR2 are MNHEY and SMNVEV (reference sequence). CDR3 size: 15 residues. Whole-study findings and limits: When CXCR3-positive naive cells were set against CXCR3-negative naive cells, the former had more hydrophobic TRB CDR3s.

Each TRB cDNA library was prepared by 5' RACE (with UMI labels). TCRdb derives one entry per CDR3 protein from the 5' RACE reads, leaving out DNA. Recorded for this sample: 85,000 to 90,000 distinct CDR3 sequences. V usage is TRBV27 and J usage is TRBJ2-1; TCRdb's D gene call, TRBD2, goes unchecked for lack of DNA. The sequence was obtained from a human donor in good health. Some clones in this sample may be carry-over from other donors' samples. Material for sequencing was naive CXCR3+ CD8+ T cells from blood. Subset indicated: CD45RO-CCR7+CD27+CD95- naive CD8+ T cells expressing CXCR3 (TNR3+). CDR3: CASSFSLAGTDEQFF.